These 20 T cell receptor beta chains came from one sample sequenced in a study of response to subunit inactivated influenza vaccine. TCRdb re-called the RT-PCR reads through MiXCR, storing one row per CDR3 protein. The profile covers 800,000 or so distinct CDR3 sequences, with 20% to 25% appearing a single time and 9.5% to 13% taken by the ten largest. The sequenced sample was PBMCs from blood, obtained about 5 days after vaccination. The origin of the receptors is a man over 45 who received an inactivated influenza vaccine.

This clonotype was observed many times. The chain has TRBV6-5 and TRBJ2-2; no reliable D call. Looked up from germline, CDR1 is MNHEY and CDR2 is SVGAGI. The V end lost 2 bases, the J end lost 3 bases, and 4 bases lay between the germline ends. The CDR3 contains 13 residues. Here the CDR3 DNA reads TGTGCCAGCAGTTACCAGTACACCGGGGAGCTGTTTTTT. Encoded protein: CASSYQYTGELFF.

This sequence joins TRBV12-3 or TRBV12-4 and TRBJ2-3; D gene ambiguous. The CDR3 contains 12 residues. Trimming removed 3 bases at V and 5 bases at J, with 6 bases between. The CDR3 protein is CASSFSEDTQYF. The CDR3 DNA reads as TGTGCCAGCAGTTTCTCAGAAGATACGCAGTATTTT.

This clonotype showed up just a few times. The chain recombines TRBV6-1 with TRBJ1-3; the match to TRBD1 covers 12 bases. CDR1 and CDR2 (germline): MNHNS, SASEGT. The CDR3 is 17 residues long. With V trimmed by 8 bases and J by 4 bases, 12 bases remained unmatched. The CDR3 reads CASAKSRDRGQGNTIYF. The CDR3 DNA reads as TGTGCCAGCGCTAAAAGTCGGGACAGGGGGCAAGGAAACACCATATATTTT.

This clonotype was counted ten times or more. V and J are TRBV4-3 and TRBJ2-2; 8 bases line up with TRBD2. Trimming at V came to 0 bases and at J to 6 bases, leaving 6 bases not matched to a gene. This CDR3 spans 16 amino acids. The germline gives CDR1 LGHNA, CDR2 YSLEER. CDR3: CASSQDIGRAAGELFF. The CDR3 DNA sequence: TGCGCCAGCAGCCAAGATATCGGGAGGGCTGCCGGGGAGCTGTTTTTT.

V is TRBV7-9 and J is TRBJ2-3; 11 positions agree with TRBD2. The V gene's germline CDR1 is SEHNR and CDR2 FQNEAQ (reference sequence). With 5 bases clipped from V and 4 bases from J, the junction kept 8 bases outside the gene matches. This CDR3 has 16 amino acids. CDR3 loop: CASSPPLAGASDTQYF. The CDR3 region has the DNA TGTGCCAGCAGCCCACCACTAGCGGGAGCGTCAGATACGCAGTATTTT.

This clonotype was detected ten times or more. The CDR3 DNA reads TGCAGTGGTGAGCGGGAGGGCGTTAGAGAGACCCAGTACTTC. Translated, it gives CSGEREGVRETQYF. V usage is TRBV20-1 and J usage is TRBJ2-5, with TRBD2 matching 10 bases. CDR1 is DFQATT and CDR2 is SNEGSKA in the germline V gene (reference sequence). CDR3 length equals 14 residues. J was trimmed by 4 bases and V by 7 bases; bases with no gene match: 9.

Turning to this clonotype: A much larger clone differs from this one at a single base, so this may be a read error. The gene calls are TRBV28 and TRBJ2-3; D is unclear. Germline CDR1 MDHEN, CDR2 SYDVKM. The CDR3 runs to 15 residues. V was clipped by 5 bases and J by 2 bases, with 14 bases between them. CDR3 nucleotide sequence: TGTGCCAGCAGTCCCGAGACGTGGGTCACAGATACGCAGTATTTT. Protein sequence: CASSPETWVTDTQYF.

The chain uses TRBV19 and TRBJ1-5, with TRBD1 as a possible D gene (6 bases). Germline CDR1 and CDR2: LNHDA and SQIVND (reference sequence). This CDR3 comprises 15 residues. Trimming removed 8 bases from V and 0 bases from J, with 14 bases in between. The CDR3 is CASLTTGNSNQPQHF. The CDR3 DNA sequence: TGTGCCAGTCTGACGACAGGTAATAGCAATCAGCCCCAGCATTTT.

This clonotype has only a few counts. The rearrangement uses TRBV28 and TRBJ1-1; TRBD1 aligns across 8 bases. The junction had 6 bases not matched to a gene; V was cut back by 5 bases and J by 4 bases. This CDR3 has 14 residues. Germline-derived CDR1 and CDR2 are MDHEN and SYDVKM. CDR3 protein: CASSATGGSTEAFF. Here the CDR3 DNA reads TGTGCCAGCAGTGCAACAGGGGGTTCCACTGAAGCTTTCTTT.

This clonotype was detected only a few times. This chain uses TRBV6-6 with TRBJ2-5; no definite D call. Trimming stripped 0 bases from V and 5 bases from J, with 7 bases between. Germline V gene sequence: CDR1 MNHNY, CDR2 SVGAGI (reference sequence). This CDR3 spans 13 amino acids. CDR3: CASSYSNSETQYF. In DNA form, the CDR3 reads TGTGCCAGCAGTTACTCGAATTCGGAGACCCAGTACTTC.

This clonotype was seen only a few times. V and J are TRBV9 and TRBJ2-2, with D perhaps matching TRBD1 (7 bases). Germline V gene sequence: CDR1 SGDLS, CDR2 YYNGEE. The CDR3 is 19 residues long. V was trimmed by 0 bases and J by 3 bases, leaving 21 bases between them. CDR3 loop: CASSVGPAGRQGYTGELFF. The CDR3 DNA reads TGTGCCAGCAGCGTAGGGCCCGCGGGGAGACAGGGATACACCGGGGAGCTGTTTTTT.

This clonotype was picked up a small number of times. The chain has TRBV7-9 and TRBJ1-1, with D uncertain. V dropped 1 base and J dropped 4 bases, with 10 bases sitting between them. Germline CDR1 SEHNR, CDR2 FQNEAQ (reference sequence). The CDR3 is made up of 14 amino acids. This chain's CDR3 is CASSLETSGTEAFF. Here the CDR3 DNA reads TGTGCCAGCAGCTTAGAAACCTCAGGCACTGAAGCTTTCTTT.

This rearrangement joins TRBV5-1 to TRBJ2-3; TRBD1 is a possible D gene (5 bases). The CDR3 spans 14 residues. The V end was cut by 3 bases, the J end by 2 bases, with 10 bases between. Germline CDR1 reads SGHRS; CDR2 reads YFSETQ. The CDR3 protein is CASSSTQVTDTQYF. In DNA, the CDR3 is TGCGCCAGCAGCTCCACACAGGTCACAGATACGCAGTATTTT.

Turning to this clonotype: The junction shows a germline mismatch at one end, possibly a read error. As DNA, the CDR3 is TGCGCCAGCAGCTCCGGACTAGTTGAGCGGTACTTC. Protein: CASSSGLVERYF. The V gene is TRBV5-1, the J gene TRBJ2-7, with 7 positions matching TRBD2. This CDR3 region has 12 residues. Germline assignment: CDR1 SGHRS and CDR2 YFSETQ.

This clonotype was seen a few times. The chain joins TRBV4-2 to TRBJ2-1; 14 nucleotides agree with TRBD2. From germline, CDR1 is LGHNA and CDR2 YNFKEQ. The CDR3 extends over 16 amino acids. V lost 3 bases and J lost 7; bases outside the gene matches: 5. The CDR3: CASSQGRTSGGNEQFF. Written as DNA, the CDR3 is TGTGCCAGCAGCCAGGGACGGACTAGCGGGGGGAATGAGCAGTTCTTC.

This clonotype has only a few counts. This chain connects TRBV24-1 to TRBJ1-5, with unresolved D. V lost 3 bases and J 4 bases, leaving 9 bases between the germline ends. CDR1 KGHDR and CDR2 SFDVKD come from the germline V gene. The CDR3 runs to 14 residues. CDR3 amino acids: CATSDGQPNQPQHF. In DNA, the CDR3 is TGTGCCACCAGTGATGGGCAGCCGAATCAGCCCCAGCATTTT.

This clonotype was picked up a small number of times. V usage is TRBV12-3 or TRBV12-4 and J usage is TRBJ2-1; 10 bases align to TRBD2. CDR3 size: 12 residues. V shed 6 bases and J 8 bases; nucleotides not matched to a gene: 1. The CDR3 nucleotides read TGTGCCAGCAGAGCGGGAGGGCATGAGCAGTTCTTC. Translating it yields CASRAGGHEQFF.

CDR3 in DNA: TGTGCCAGCAGCTCCCAGGGGAATACGCAGTATTTT. This sequence encodes CASSSQGNTQYF. The J gene is TRBJ2-3, the V gene TRBV7-6, with a tentative D call TRBD1 (6 bases). Trimming took 4 bases from V and 7 from J, leaving 9 bases between them. CDR1 is SGHVS and CDR2 is FNYEAQ in the germline V gene. The CDR3 has 12 residues.

The chain couples TRBV10-2 to TRBJ2-1; 16 nucleotides agree with TRBD2. CDR3 length: 17 amino acids. The junction had 8 bases not matched to a gene; V was cut back by 8 bases and J by 4 bases. Germline loops: CDR1 WSHSY, CDR2 SAAADI. The CDR3 sequence is CASGGLAGGPVYNEQFF. CDR3 in DNA: TGCGCCAGCGGGGGACTAGCGGGAGGGCCGGTGTACAATGAGCAGTTCTTC.

This clonotype was seen a handful of times. The chain couples TRBV29-1 to TRBJ2-1; either TRBD1 or TRBD2 may fit D (5 bases each). The germline CDR1 and CDR2 sequences are SQVTM and ANQGSEA. This CDR3 region has 10 residues. The CDR3 region has the DNA TGCAGTGTTTTGAGGGGTGAGCAGTTCTTC. Translating gives CSVLRGEQFF.